Below, 28 T cell receptor beta chains from the same sample are listed, as sequenced in a study of T-cell reconstitution after alpha-beta-depleted transplantation in children (dated by TCRdb to the mid-2010s). Library generation was performed with PCR. The instrument given in TCRdb is Illumina HiSeq 2500. To normalize quantification of the TCRbeta repertoire, the TCR libraries were built with molecular barcoding that relied on unique molecular identifiers. Clones were called with MiXCR by TCRdb after fastp trimmed the public reads at Q25, and only in-frame beta chains were retained. Rows merge per CDR3 protein into single entries with the most common DNA and genes. This sample holds almost 400,000 distinct CDR3 sequences; roughly 20% were observed only once. Around 3.9% of the sample comes from the top ten. Sequences were derived from PBMCs from the stem cell graft donor, sampled from the stem cell graft. These receptors came from a human donor who donated a stem cell graft to a child with acute myeloid leukemia.

The chain has TRBV27 and TRBJ2-7, with D hard to call. Germline V lookup: CDR1 MNHEY, CDR2 SMNVEV (reference sequence). The CDR3 is 12 residues long. Trimming stripped 3 bases from V and 6 bases from J, with 9 bases between. The CDR3 loop reads CASSFSGIEQYF. The CDR3 DNA reads TGTGCCAGCAGTTTTTCTGGGATCGAGCAGTACTTC.

The chain recombines TRBV12-3 or TRBV12-4 with TRBJ2-1; D might be TRBD2 (6 bases). The V gene lost 7 bases and the J gene lost 10 bases, with 14 bases spanning the gap. The CDR3 spans 12 residues. The CDR3 nucleotides are TGTGCCAGCACCCCGGGACTGCCCGAGCAGTTCTTC. This encodes CASTPGLPEQFF.

In its sample, this clonotype was seen many times. The chain links TRBV6-5 to TRBJ1-5, with 7 bases identical to TRBD1. The CDR3 length is 14 residues. The germline V gene encodes CDR1 MNHEY and CDR2 SVGAGI. Trimming at V came to 0 bases and at J to 6 bases, leaving 2 bases not matched to a gene. In nucleotides, the CDR3 is TGTGCCAGCAGTTACTCGACAGGGATTCAGCCCCAGCATTTT. Translating gives CASSYSTGIQPQHF.

This clonotype occurred a few times. The chain combines TRBV6-2 or TRBV6-3 with TRBJ2-1; 12 bases fit TRBD2. The V gene's germline CDR1 is MNHEY and CDR2 SVGEGT. The CDR3 is 17 amino acids. V was pared by 2 bases and J by 8 bases, with 10 bases of the junction left unmatched. CDR3 loop: CASSYPRASGRADEQFF. In DNA, the CDR3 is TGTGCCAGCAGTTACCCTAGGGCTAGCGGGAGGGCCGATGAGCAGTTCTTC.

This clonotype was seen a handful of times. The chain carries TRBV5-1 and TRBJ2-3, with 13 bases matching TRBD2. This CDR3 contains 16 residues. Germline CDR1 reads SGHRS; CDR2 reads YFSETQ. Trimming at V came to 4 bases and at J to 3 bases, leaving 5 bases not matched to a gene. CDR3 sequence: CASSPGTSGTTDTQYF. The CDR3 DNA reads TGCGCCAGCAGCCCCGGGACTAGCGGGACAACAGATACGCAGTATTTT.

CDR3 bases: TGTGCCAGCAGTTTCACAGTGGACTATGGCTACACCTTC. It codes for CASSFTVDYGYTF. The rearrangement joins TRBV27 to TRBJ1-2, with unresolved D. The CDR3 totals 13 residues. Germline V gene lookup returns CDR1 MNHEY and CDR2 SMNVEV (reference sequence). Trimming cost V 3 bases and J 3 bases, with 8 bases left between them.

This clonotype was observed a few times. V gene TRBV4-2 combines with J gene TRBJ2-1; D is ambiguous. With 1 base removed from V and 1 base from J, the gap between germline ends came to 8 bases. Per germline, CDR1 LGHNA and CDR2 YNFKEQ. This CDR3 is built from 15 residues. Here the CDR3 DNA reads TGTGCCAGCAGCCAAGCTTACGGGTCCTACAATGAGCAGTTCTTC. Translation gives CASSQAYGSYNEQFF.

DNA of the CDR3: TGCGCCAGCAGCTTGGTACTAGCGGGGTATGAGCAGTTCTTC. Amino acids: CASSLVLAGYEQFF. This chain joins TRBV5-1 and TRBJ2-1; 10 bases align to TRBD2. Unmatched junction bases numbered 2, after V lost 0 bases and J lost 8 bases. CDR1 is SGHRS, CDR2 YFSETQ, per germline. The CDR3 sequence is 14 residues long.

This clonotype was seen more than once but under ten times. The V gene is TRBV6-1, the J gene TRBJ1-4; perhaps TRBD1 as D (5 bases). Trimming stripped 4 bases from V and 2 bases from J, with 11 bases between. The CDR3 extends over 15 amino acids. The germline CDR1 and CDR2 sequences are MNHNS and SASEGT. This CDR3 reads CASSALGVTNEKLFF. CDR3 DNA: TGTGCCAGCAGTGCCCTAGGGGTTACTAATGAAAAACTGTTTTTT.

The V gene is TRBV3-1, the J gene TRBJ2-2; TRBD1 matches 12 bases. The germline gives CDR1 LGHDT, CDR2 YNNKEL (reference sequence). This CDR3 has 16 amino acids. V dropped 7 bases and J dropped 5; count of bases not matched to a gene: 8. CDR3 sequence reads: CASKHPGQGATGELFF. CDR3 nucleotides: TGTGCCAGCAAACACCCGGGACAGGGGGCGACCGGGGAGCTGTTTTTT.

The J gene is TRBJ1-5, the V gene TRBV20-1, with D possibly being TRBD1 (5 bases). Germline CDR1 is DFQATT and CDR2 is SNEGSKA (reference sequence). CDR3 length equals 13 residues. Trimming left V 2 bases short and J 3 bases short, with 8 bases between. The CDR3 loop reads CSARWTPNQPQHF. Here the CDR3 DNA reads TGCAGTGCTAGATGGACACCCAATCAGCCCCAGCATTTT.

This clonotype has only a few counts. The V and J genes are TRBV7-2 and TRBJ2-1; 11 bases fit TRBD2. Per germline, CDR1 SGHTA and CDR2 FQGNSA. V shed 1 base and J 9 bases; nucleotides not matched to a gene: 8. The CDR3 is 16 residues long. CDR3 protein: CASSLVVGLAGIEQFF. For the CDR3, the DNA is TGTGCCAGCAGCTTAGTGGTAGGACTAGCGGGCATTGAGCAGTTCTTC.

This clonotype was seen at least ten times. The V gene is TRBV12-3 or TRBV12-4, the J gene TRBJ2-1, with unresolved D. The CDR3 totals 14 residues. Trimming removed 3 bases at V and 0 bases at J, with 6 bases between. For the CDR3, the DNA is TGTGCCAGCAGTTTCCAGCCCTCCTACAATGAGCAGTTCTTC. It codes for CASSFQPSYNEQFF.

This clonotype was recorded at least ten times. The chain employs TRBV6-2 or TRBV6-3 and TRBJ2-6; possible D gene TRBD1, 5 bases. CDR3 length: 15 residues. Germline loops: CDR1 MNHEY, CDR2 SVGEGT. V gave up 2 bases and J gave up 1 base, with 6 bases separating them. For the CDR3, the DNA is TGTGCCAGCAGTTACAGACAGTCTGGGGCCAACGTCCTGACTTTC. Translation gives CASSYRQSGANVLTF.

The V gene is TRBV24-1, the J gene TRBJ2-1; TRBD1 might be the D (6 bases). The CDR3 runs 16 residues. V lost 1 base to trimming and J lost 0 bases, with 9 bases between them. Germline V gives CDR1 KGHDR, CDR2 SFDVKD. In nucleotides, the CDR3 is TGTGCCACCAGTGATTTTGGGACACTCTCCTACAATGAGCAGTTCTTC. Protein: CATSDFGTLSYNEQFF.

The sample holds a few counts of this clonotype. The CDR3 nucleotides are TGTGCCAGCAGCTCCCGGGGAGAGGAAGTTGGTGGCTACACCTTC. This translates into CASSSRGEEVGGYTF. V and J are TRBV7-9 and TRBJ1-2, with D uncertain. Germline lookup yields CDR1 SEHNR and CDR2 FQNEAQ (reference sequence). The CDR3 has 15 amino acids. The V and J ends lost 4 bases and 7 bases respectively, with 19 bases between them.

The rearrangement uses TRBV6-1 and TRBJ2-2; TRBD2 might be the D (6 bases). CDR3 length equals 13 residues. Germline V gene sequence: CDR1 MNHNS, CDR2 SASEGT. Between the trimmed V and J ends, which lost 4 bases and 6 bases, there was a span of 9 bases. The chain's CDR3 is CASSGWEAGELFF. DNA for the CDR3: TGTGCCAGCAGTGGATGGGAGGCCGGGGAGCTGTTTTTT.

This clonotype was detected ten times or more. The rearrangement links TRBV12-3 or TRBV12-4 to TRBJ2-1; D ambiguous. V shed 4 bases and J shed 3 bases, with 22 bases lying between them. The CDR3 is made up of 18 amino acids. The DNA of the CDR3 is TGTGCCAGCAGTTCGGTTGCCCAGCCCGACCTCCGCTACAATGAGCAGTTCTTC. This codes for CASSSVAQPDLRYNEQFF.

This clonotype showed up many times. Here the CDR3 DNA reads TGTGCCAGCAGTAGCGGGAACAATGAGCAGTTCTTC. Translated: CASSSGNNEQFF. This sequence joins TRBV9 and TRBJ2-1, with TRBD2 identical over 8 bases. CDR1 is SGDLS and CDR2 is YYNGEE in the germline V gene. Losses at the gene ends were 5 bases for V and 5 bases for J; bases not matched to a gene: 0. The CDR3 runs to 12 residues.

The chain has TRBV29-1 and TRBJ2-5; D gene unclear. V lost 6 bases, J lost 5 bases, and 16 bases lay in between. Germline V gives CDR1 SQVTM, CDR2 ANQGSEA. CDR3 size: 13 residues. CDR3 amino acids: CSVGFRSEETQYF. The CDR3 DNA sequence: TGCAGCGTCGGGTTCAGGTCAGAGGAGACCCAGTACTTC.

The CDR3 loop reads CASTLGRDYEQYF. In nucleotides, the CDR3 is TGTGCCAGCACTTTGGGCAGGGATTACGAGCAGTACTTC. The gene calls are TRBV12-3 or TRBV12-4 and TRBJ2-7; TRBD1 is a possible D gene (5 bases). The CDR3 covers 13 residues. The ends were cut back, 7 bases at V and 4 bases at J, with 14 bases in the middle.

This chain connects TRBV7-6 to TRBJ2-3, with 7 bases that match TRBD2. V shed 5 bases, J shed 6 bases, and the junction held 11 bases outside the gene matches. The CDR3 runs 15 residues. Germline V gene sequence: CDR1 SGHVS, CDR2 FNYEAQ. The CDR3, as DNA: TGTGCCAGCAGCCGGAGACTAGCAATAACCGATACGCAGTATTTT. Its translation is CASSRRLAITDTQYF.

This rearrangement joins TRBV24-1 to TRBJ2-5; D is perhaps TRBD1 (6 bases). Looked up from germline, CDR1 is KGHDR and CDR2 is SFDVKD. V dropped 6 bases and J dropped 1 base, with 23 bases sitting between them. This CDR3 comprises 18 residues. Here the CDR3 reads CATSTTGFVGEIQETQYF. The CDR3 bases are TGTGCCACCAGTACTACAGGGTTTGTGGGAGAGATCCAAGAGACCCAGTACTTC.

This clonotype was seen only a few times. The chain couples TRBV11-2 to TRBJ2-3; TRBD1 is a possible D gene (7 bases). The CDR3 has 18 residues. The germline gives CDR1 SGHAT, CDR2 FQNNGV. Trimming removed 1 base at V and 1 base at J, with 18 bases between. This chain's CDR3 is CASSLVTEGARGTDTQYF. The CDR3 nucleotides read TGTGCCAGCAGCTTAGTCACGGAGGGGGCAAGGGGCACAGATACGCAGTATTTT.

This clonotype was detected only a few times. V and J are TRBV4-1 and TRBJ1-3; 10 positions agree with TRBD1. CDR3 length: 17 amino acids. The V and J ends lost 1 base and 4 bases, in that order; junction bases with no gene match: 7. Germline-derived CDR1 and CDR2 are MGHRA and YSYEKL. Written as DNA, the CDR3 is TGCGCCAGCAGCCAAGCAAGGGACAGGGGTTCGGGAAACACCATATATTTT. Protein product: CASSQARDRGSGNTIYF.

The J gene is TRBJ2-2, the V gene TRBV7-3, with unresolved D. The CDR3 is 11 residues long. CDR1 is SGHTA and CDR2 is FQGTGA in the germline V gene. The V gene lost 4 bases and the J gene lost 9 bases, with 6 bases spanning the gap. The CDR3 nucleotides are TGTGCCAGCAGCTCGCTCAGGGAGCTGTTTTTT. Translation: CASSSLRELFF.

This clonotype has only a few counts. This sequence joins TRBV6-2 or TRBV6-3 and TRBJ2-3; D remains unclear. V lost 2 bases, J lost 0 bases, and 6 bases lay in between. The CDR3 sequence is 14 residues long. The germline gives CDR1 MNHEY, CDR2 SVGEGT. The CDR3 DNA is TGTGCCAGCAGTTACAAGGCTAGCACAGATACGCAGTATTTT. Its translation is CASSYKASTDTQYF.

There are many counts of this clonotype. V is TRBV20-1 and J is TRBJ2-1; D gene unclear. The CDR3 covers 12 residues. Per germline, CDR1 DFQATT and CDR2 SNEGSKA (reference sequence). V was clipped by 1 base and J by 1 base, with 2 bases between them. The CDR3 nucleotides are TGCAGTGCTAGAGGGTCCTACAATGAGCAGTTCTTC. Its protein product is CSARGSYNEQFF.